What follows is one T cell receptor (beta chain) and its context. The antigen is unknown. Libraries were prepared by immunoSEQ multiplex PCR; TCRdb keeps only in-frame clonotypes and omits some of them. The sample lists under 150,000 clones; over 80% were seen once. The V gene lost 1 base and the J gene lost 4 bases, with 14 bases spanning the gap. The germline CDR1 and CDR2 sequences are SGDLS and YYNGEE. The CDR3 has 15 amino acids. The sample belongs to a study of graft-versus-host responses after intestinal transplantation. About the research overall: Among the recipients, transplants were multivisceral, liver-intestinal, or isolated intestinal. Every transplant recipient was induced with anti-thymocyte globulin, then maintained on tacrolimus and steroids for approximately three years. Study findings and constraints: GvH clones turned up in recipient marrow; some had shown up first in ileum or blood.

The sequencing here drew on unstimulated CD4+ T cells sorted from spleen or lymph node cells, taken before intestinal transplant. This clonotype was obtained from a human donor who received an intestinal transplant. This chain uses TRBV9 with TRBJ2-5; perhaps TRBD1 as D (6 bases). The CDR3 sequence: CASSVTGRGGETQYF. The CDR3 DNA is TGTGCCAGCAGCGTAACGGGGCGAGGGGGAGAGACCCAGTACTTC. The whole variable domain, filled in from reference TRBV9 and TRBJ2-5, reads DSGVTQTPKHLITATGQRVTLRCSPRSGDLSVYWYQQSLDQGLQFLIQYYNGEERAKGNILERFSAQQFPDLHSELNLSSLELGDSALYFCASSVTGRGGETQYFGPGTRLLVL.